One and the same sample provided the 10 T cell receptor beta chains below, sequenced in a study of Tregs in tolerant kidney transplant recipients. Assay used: immunoSEQ multiplex PCR; TCRdb lists only in-frame clones, some missing. The sample holds 90,000 or so clones, 80% to 95% seen once. Mixed chimerism was transient after nonmyeloablative marrow transplants from related graft donors. Sequences were derived from CD4+ T cells from blood (PBMCs), sampled 12 months after the transplant. The receptors were gathered from a human patient who received a combined kidney and bone marrow transplant. Some T cells may have come from the graft donor.

The chain combines TRBV7-3 with TRBJ1-1; no clear D gene. The CDR3 has 14 amino acids. Germline V gene sequence: CDR1 SGHTA, CDR2 FQGTGA. The germline V and J ends were trimmed by 5 bases and 0 bases, with 10 bases remaining between them. The CDR3, as DNA: TGTGCCAGCAGCCTCCAAGGAGTGAACACTGAAGCTTTCTTT. As protein: CASSLQGVNTEAFF. The full variable domain, in which reference TRBV7-3 and TRBJ1-1 provide the parts outside the CDR3, is GAGVSQTPSNKVTEKGKYVELRCDPISGHTALYWYRQSLGQGPEFLIYFQGTGAADDSGLPNDRFFAVRPEGSVSTLKIQRTERGDSAVYLCASSLQGVNTEAFFGQGTRLTVV.

The chain links TRBV11-3 to TRBJ2-2, with 11 bases that match TRBD2. With V trimmed by 2 bases and J by 6 bases, 2 bases remained unmatched. The CDR3 is 15 amino acids. Germline V gene lookup returns CDR1 SGHNT and CDR2 YENEEA. CDR3 sequence reads: CASSLRLAGPGELFF. The CDR3 coding sequence is TGTGCCAGCAGCTTACGACTAGCGGGACCCGGGGAGCTGTTTTTT.

The chain carries TRBV7-2 and TRBJ2-1; TRBD2 might be the D (6 bases). V was clipped by 1 base and J by 9 bases, with 22 bases between them. Germline V lookup: CDR1 SGHTA, CDR2 FQGNSA. The CDR3 contains 17 residues. CDR3 coding DNA: TGTGCCAGCAGCTTAGTTGGTACGAGATCGGGAGCAGGTGAGCAGTTCTTC. It is translated as CASSLVGTRSGAGEQFF.

V and J are TRBV9 and TRBJ2-7; 7 bases map to TRBD2. J gave up 2 bases and V 0 bases, and 8 bases lay outside the gene matches. Germline V gene sequence: CDR1 SGDLS, CDR2 YYNGEE. The CDR3 has 16 residues. DNA for the CDR3: TGTGCCAGCAGCGTAGCGTCTAGCGGACTACCCTACGAGCAGTACTTC. This translates into CASSVASSGLPYEQYF.

The V call is TRBV7-6, the J call TRBJ2-7, with TRBD2 identical over 9 bases. This CDR3 comprises 16 residues. Germline V CDR1 and CDR2: SGHVS, FNYEAQ. Trimming took 3 bases from V and 2 from J; bases not matched to a gene: 8. The CDR3 DNA reads as TGTGCCAGCAGCTTGGCCCAGGGCGGGGGGGCCTACGAGCAGTACTTC. Translating it yields CASSLAQGGGAYEQYF.

This chain joins TRBV7-2 and TRBJ1-6, with TRBD1 matching 8 bases. The V and J ends lost 1 base and 9 bases, in that order; junction bases with no gene match: 5. The CDR3 is 15 amino acids. Germline CDR1 SGHTA, CDR2 FQGNSA. The CDR3 sequence: CASSLGQGTRSPLHF. CDR3 DNA: TGTGCCAGCAGCTTAGGACAGGGGACTCGTTCACCCCTCCACTTT.

This chain uses TRBV5-1 with TRBJ2-5, with TRBD2 identical over 7 bases. The CDR3 covers 14 residues. Trimming removed 5 bases from V and 0 bases from J; junction bases left unmatched: 4. Germline CDR1 and CDR2: SGHRS and YFSETQ. CDR3 loop: CASRFAGDQETQYF. CDR3 nucleotide sequence: TGCGCCAGCAGGTTTGCGGGGGACCAAGAGACCCAGTACTTC.

The V and J genes are TRBV14 and TRBJ1-1, with 7 bases aligning to TRBD1. The CDR3 has 14 amino acids. V lost 4 bases and J lost 3; bases outside the gene matches: 5. The germline V gene has CDR1 SGHDN and CDR2 FVKESK. The CDR3 DNA follows: TGTGCCAGCAGCCGAACAGGGGCGTACACTGAAGCTTTCTTT. Amino acid sequence: CASSRTGAYTEAFF.

The gene calls are TRBV9 and TRBJ2-3; D gene unclear. The CDR3 has 14 residues. V dropped 2 bases and J dropped 2 bases, with 9 bases sitting between them. Germline values: CDR1 SGDLS, CDR2 YYNGEE. The CDR3 sequence is CASSVSRLTDTQYF. The CDR3 bases are TGTGCCAGCAGCGTTTCTCGACTCACAGATACGCAGTATTTT.

The rearrangement uses TRBV7-2 and TRBJ2-1, with 10 bases that match TRBD2. Germline values: CDR1 SGHTA, CDR2 FQGNSA. The CDR3 spans 15 residues. Germline trimming cut 0 bases from V and 8 bases from J; bases unmatched to any gene: 4. The CDR3 loop reads CASSLAASGSHEQFF. In nucleotides, the CDR3 is TGTGCCAGCAGCTTAGCGGCTAGCGGGAGCCATGAGCAGTTCTTC.